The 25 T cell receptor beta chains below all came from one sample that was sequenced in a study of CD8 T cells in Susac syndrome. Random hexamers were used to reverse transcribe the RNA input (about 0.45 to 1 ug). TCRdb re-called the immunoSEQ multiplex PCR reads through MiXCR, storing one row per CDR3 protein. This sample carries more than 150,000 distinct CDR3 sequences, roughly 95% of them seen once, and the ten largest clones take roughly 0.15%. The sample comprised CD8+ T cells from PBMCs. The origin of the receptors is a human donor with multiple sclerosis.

The CDR3 bases are TGCGCCAGCAGCCATGCGGGGGATACGCAGTATTTT. It yields the protein CASSHAGDTQYF. The rearrangement uses TRBV4-1 and TRBJ2-3; maybe TRBD2 (6 bases). The V end was cut by 3 bases, the J end by 6 bases, with 7 bases between. Germline V lookup: CDR1 MGHRA, CDR2 YSYEKL. This CDR3 comprises 12 residues.

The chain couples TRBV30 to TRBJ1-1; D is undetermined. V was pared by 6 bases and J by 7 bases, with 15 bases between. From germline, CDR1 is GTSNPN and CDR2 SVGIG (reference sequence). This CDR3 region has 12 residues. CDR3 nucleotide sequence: TGTGCCTGCCGTCCGGGAACGGGTGAAGCTTTCTTT. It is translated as CACRPGTGEAFF. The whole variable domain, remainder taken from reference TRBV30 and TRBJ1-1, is SQTIHQWPATLVQPVGSPLSLECTVEGTSNPNLYWYRQAAGRGLQLLFYSVGIGQISSEVPQNLSASRPQDRQFILSSKKLLLSDSGFYLCACRPGTGEAFFGQGTRLTVV.

The CDR3 region is CATSRDTETYEQYV. CDR3 DNA sequence: TGTGCCACCAGCAGAGATACAGAGACCTACGAGCAGTACGTC. The chain carries TRBV15 and TRBJ2-7; D is ambiguous. In germline, CDR1 is LNHNV, CDR2 YYDKDF (reference sequence). This CDR3 spans 14 amino acids. The V gene lost 0 bases and the J gene lost 2 bases, with 8 bases spanning the gap.

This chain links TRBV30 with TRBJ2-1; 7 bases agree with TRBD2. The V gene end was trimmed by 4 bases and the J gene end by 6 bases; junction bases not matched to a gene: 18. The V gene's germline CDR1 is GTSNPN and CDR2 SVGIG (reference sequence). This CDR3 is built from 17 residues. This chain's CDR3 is CAWTNPRAASGGNEQFF. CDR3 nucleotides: TGTGCCTGGACCAACCCCAGGGCCGCGTCGGGGGGCAATGAGCAGTTCTTC.

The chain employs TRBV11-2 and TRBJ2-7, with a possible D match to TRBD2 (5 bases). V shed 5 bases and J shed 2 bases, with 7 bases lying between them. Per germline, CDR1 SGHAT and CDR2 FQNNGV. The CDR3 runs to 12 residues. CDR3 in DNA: TGTGCCAGCAGCCCCGGGGCCTACGAGCAGTACTTC. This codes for CASSPGAYEQYF.

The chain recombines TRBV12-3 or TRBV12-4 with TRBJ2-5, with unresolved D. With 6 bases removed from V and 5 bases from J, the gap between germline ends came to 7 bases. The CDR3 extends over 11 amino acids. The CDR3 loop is CASSYDETQYF. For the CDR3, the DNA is TGTGCCAGCAGCTATGACGAGACCCAGTACTTC.

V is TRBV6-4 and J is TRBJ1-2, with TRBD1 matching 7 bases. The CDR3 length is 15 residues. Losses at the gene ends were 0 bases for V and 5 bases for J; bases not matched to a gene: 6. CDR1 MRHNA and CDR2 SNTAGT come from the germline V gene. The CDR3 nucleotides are TGTGCCAGCAGTGACTCTGGGGACAGAGGATATGGCTACACCTTC. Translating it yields CASSDSGDRGYGYTF.

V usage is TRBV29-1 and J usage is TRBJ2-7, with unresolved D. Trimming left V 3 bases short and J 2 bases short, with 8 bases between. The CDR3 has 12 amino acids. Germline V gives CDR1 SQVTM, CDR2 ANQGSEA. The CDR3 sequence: CSVEEIPYEQYV. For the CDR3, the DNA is TGCAGCGTTGAGGAGATCCCCTACGAGCAGTACGTC.

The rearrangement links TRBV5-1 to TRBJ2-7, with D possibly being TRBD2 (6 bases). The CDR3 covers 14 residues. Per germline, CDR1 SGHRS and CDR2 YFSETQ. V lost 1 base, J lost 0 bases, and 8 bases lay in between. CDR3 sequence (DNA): TGCGCCAGCAGCTTGTACGGGGGCTCCTACGAGCAGTACGTC. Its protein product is CASSLYGGSYEQYV.

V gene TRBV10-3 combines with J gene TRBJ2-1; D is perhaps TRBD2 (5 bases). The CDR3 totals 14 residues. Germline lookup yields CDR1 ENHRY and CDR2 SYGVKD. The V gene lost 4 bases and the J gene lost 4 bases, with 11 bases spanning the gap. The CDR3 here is CAISGEPKYNEQFF. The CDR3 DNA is TGTGCCATCAGTGGGGAGCCGAAGTACAATGAGCAGTTCTTC.

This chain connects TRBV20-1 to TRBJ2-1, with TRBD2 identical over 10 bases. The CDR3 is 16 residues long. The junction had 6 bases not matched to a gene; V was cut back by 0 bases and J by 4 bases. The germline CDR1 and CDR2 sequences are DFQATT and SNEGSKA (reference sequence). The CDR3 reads CSARDPAGGIYNEQFF. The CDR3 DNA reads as TGCAGTGCTAGAGATCCAGCGGGGGGGATTTACAATGAGCAGTTCTTC.

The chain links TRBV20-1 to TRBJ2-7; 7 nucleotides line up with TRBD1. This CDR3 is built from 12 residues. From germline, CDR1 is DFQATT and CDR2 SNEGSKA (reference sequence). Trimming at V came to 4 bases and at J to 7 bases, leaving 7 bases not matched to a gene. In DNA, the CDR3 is TGCAGTGCTATAAAGGGGGCTCGTGAGCAGTACTTC. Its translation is CSAIKGAREQYF.

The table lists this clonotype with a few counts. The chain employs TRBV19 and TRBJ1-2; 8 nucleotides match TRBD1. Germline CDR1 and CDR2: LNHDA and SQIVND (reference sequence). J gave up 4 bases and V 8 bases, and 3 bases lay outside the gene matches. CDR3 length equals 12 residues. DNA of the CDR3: TGTGCCAGTCGACAGGGGAGCTATGGCTACACCTTC. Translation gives CASRQGSYGYTF.

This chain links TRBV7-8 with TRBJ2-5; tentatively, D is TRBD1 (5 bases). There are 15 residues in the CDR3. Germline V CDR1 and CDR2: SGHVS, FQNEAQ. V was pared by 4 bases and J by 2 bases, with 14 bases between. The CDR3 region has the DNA TGTGCCAGCAGCTCAACAGGACACAATCAAGAGACCCAGTACTTC. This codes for CASSSTGHNQETQYF.

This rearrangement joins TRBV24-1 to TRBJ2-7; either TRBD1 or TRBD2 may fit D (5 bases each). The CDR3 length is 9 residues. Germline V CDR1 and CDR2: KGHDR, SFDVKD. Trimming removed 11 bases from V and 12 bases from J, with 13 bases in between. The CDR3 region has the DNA TGTGCCAACCGGGGCCTAGGGTACGTC. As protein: CANRGLGYV.

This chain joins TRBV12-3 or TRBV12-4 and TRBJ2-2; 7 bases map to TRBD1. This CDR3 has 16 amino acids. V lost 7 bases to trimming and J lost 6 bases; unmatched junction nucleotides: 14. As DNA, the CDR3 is TGTGCCAGCAATCCCGGTGGGGCAGGGGGATCCGGGGAGCTGTTTTTT. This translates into CASNPGGAGGSGELFF.

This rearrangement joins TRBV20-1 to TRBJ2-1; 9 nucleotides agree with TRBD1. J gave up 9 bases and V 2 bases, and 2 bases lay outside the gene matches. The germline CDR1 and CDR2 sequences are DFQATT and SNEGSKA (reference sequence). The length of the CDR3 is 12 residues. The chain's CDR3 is CSARLQGAEQFF. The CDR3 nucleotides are TGCAGTGCTAGACTACAGGGGGCTGAGCAGTTCTTC.

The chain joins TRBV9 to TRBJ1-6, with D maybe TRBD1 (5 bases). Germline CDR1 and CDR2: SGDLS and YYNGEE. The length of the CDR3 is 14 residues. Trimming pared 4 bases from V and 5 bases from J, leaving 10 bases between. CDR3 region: CASSTGTDNSPLHF. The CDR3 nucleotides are TGTGCCAGCAGCACCGGGACGGATAATTCACCCCTCCACTTT. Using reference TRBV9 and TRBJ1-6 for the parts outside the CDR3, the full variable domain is DSGVTQTPKHLITATGQRVTLRCSPRSGDLSVYWYQQSLDQGLQFLIQYYNGEERAKGNILERFSAQQFPDLHSELNLSSLELGDSALYFCASSTGTDNSPLHFGNGTRLTVT.

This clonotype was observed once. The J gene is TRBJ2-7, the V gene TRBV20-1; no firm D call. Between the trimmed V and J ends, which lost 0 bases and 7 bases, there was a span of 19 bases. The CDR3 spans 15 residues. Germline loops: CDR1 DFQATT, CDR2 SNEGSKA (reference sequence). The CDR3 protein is CSARDIMGSGREQYF. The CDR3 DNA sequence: TGCAGTGCTAGAGATATTATGGGCTCCGGGCGGGAGCAGTACTTC.

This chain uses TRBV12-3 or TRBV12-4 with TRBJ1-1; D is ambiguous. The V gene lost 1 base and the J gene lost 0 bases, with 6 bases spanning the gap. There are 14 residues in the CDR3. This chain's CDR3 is CASSLELLNTEAFF. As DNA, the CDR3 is TGTGCCAGCAGTTTAGAGCTACTGAACACTGAAGCTTTCTTT.

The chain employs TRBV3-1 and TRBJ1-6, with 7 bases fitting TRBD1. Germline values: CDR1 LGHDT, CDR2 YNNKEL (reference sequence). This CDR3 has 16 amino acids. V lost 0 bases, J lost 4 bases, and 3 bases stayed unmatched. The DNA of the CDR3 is TGTGCCAGCAGCCAAGAGGGGGACAGTTATAATTCACCCCTCCACTTT. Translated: CASSQEGDSYNSPLHF. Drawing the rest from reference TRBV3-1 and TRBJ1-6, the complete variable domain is DTAVSQTPKYLVTQMGNDKSIKCEQNLGHDTMYWYKQDSKKFLKIMFSYNNKELIINETVPNRFSPKSPDKAHLNLHINSLELGDSAVYFCASSQEGDSYNSPLHFGNGTRLTVT.

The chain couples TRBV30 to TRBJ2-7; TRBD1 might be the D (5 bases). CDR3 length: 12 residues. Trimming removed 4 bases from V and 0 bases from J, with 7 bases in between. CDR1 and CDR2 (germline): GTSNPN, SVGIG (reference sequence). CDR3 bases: TGTGCCTGGACCAGGGACTCCTACGAGCAGTACTTC. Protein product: CAWTRDSYEQYF.

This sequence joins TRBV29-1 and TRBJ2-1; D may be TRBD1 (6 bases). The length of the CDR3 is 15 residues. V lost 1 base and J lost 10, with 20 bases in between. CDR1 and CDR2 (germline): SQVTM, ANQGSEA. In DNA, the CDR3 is TGCAGCGTTGAAGGAGGACTCAGGGGTTCCCGAGAGCAGTTCTTC. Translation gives CSVEGGLRGSREQFF.

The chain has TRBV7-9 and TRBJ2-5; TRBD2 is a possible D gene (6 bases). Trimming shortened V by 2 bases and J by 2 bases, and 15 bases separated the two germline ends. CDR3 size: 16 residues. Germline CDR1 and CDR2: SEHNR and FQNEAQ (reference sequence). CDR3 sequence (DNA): TGTGCCAGCAGCTTAAGTTGGGGGGAGGATCAAGAGACCCAGTACTTC. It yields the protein CASSLSWGEDQETQYF. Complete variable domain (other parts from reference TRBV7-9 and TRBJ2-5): DTGVSQNPRHKITKRGQNVTFRCDPISEHNRLYWYRQTLGQGPEFLTYFQNEAQLEKSRLLSDRFSAERPKGSFSTLEIQRTEQGDSAMYLCASSLSWGEDQETQYFGPGTRLLVL.

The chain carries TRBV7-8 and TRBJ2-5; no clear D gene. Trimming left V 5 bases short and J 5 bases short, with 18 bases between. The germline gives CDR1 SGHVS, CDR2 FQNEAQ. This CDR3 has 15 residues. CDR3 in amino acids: CASSPESTDWETQYF. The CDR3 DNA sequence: TGTGCCAGCAGCCCCGAGTCTACAGATTGGGAGACCCAGTACTTC.